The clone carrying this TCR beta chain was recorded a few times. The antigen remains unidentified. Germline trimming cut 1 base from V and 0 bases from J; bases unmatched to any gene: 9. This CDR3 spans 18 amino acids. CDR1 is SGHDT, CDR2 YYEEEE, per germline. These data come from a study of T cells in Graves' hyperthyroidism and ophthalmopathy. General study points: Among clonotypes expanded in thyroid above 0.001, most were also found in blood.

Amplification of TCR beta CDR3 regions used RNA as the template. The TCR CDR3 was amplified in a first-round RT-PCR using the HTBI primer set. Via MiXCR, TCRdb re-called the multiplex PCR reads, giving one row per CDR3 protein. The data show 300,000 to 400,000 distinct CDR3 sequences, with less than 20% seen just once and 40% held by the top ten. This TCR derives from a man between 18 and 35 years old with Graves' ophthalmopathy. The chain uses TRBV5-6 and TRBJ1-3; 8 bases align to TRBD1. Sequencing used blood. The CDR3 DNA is TGTGCCAGCAGCTTGAGGGGGACAGGCCGGATCTCTGGAAACACCATATATTTT. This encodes CASSLRGTGRISGNTIYF.